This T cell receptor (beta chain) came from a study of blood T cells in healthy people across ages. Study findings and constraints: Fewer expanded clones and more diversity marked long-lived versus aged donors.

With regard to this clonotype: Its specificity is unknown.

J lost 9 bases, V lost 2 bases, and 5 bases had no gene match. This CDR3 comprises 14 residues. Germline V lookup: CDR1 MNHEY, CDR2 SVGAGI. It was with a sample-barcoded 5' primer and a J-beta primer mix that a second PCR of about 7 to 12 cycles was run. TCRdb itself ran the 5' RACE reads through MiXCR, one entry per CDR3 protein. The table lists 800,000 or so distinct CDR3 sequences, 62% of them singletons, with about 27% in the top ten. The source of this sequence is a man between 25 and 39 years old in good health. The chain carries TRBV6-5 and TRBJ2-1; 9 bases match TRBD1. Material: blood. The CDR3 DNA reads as TGTGCCAGCAGTTACGGGGGACAGGGAGGTGAGCAGTTCTTC. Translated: CASSYGGQGGEQFF.